The clone carrying this T cell receptor beta chain showed up just a few times. Its antigen is still unknown. The source of the sample is a study of beta chain features in type 1 diabetes. Findings and caveats of the study: PCR, the amplification step, might favor shorter templates, equally in patients and controls. VDJ junctions sequenced from type 1 diabetes patients showed fewer insertions and more deletions.

Reverse transcription of all isolated RNA meant that expressed TCRB transcripts were sequenced. TCRdb's copy holds only in-frame clones and misses some; the assay was immunoSEQ multiplex PCR. The sample consists of some 410,000 clones, approximately 10% of them appearing once. Each donor gave one heparinised blood draw averaging about 110 mL. Once sorted, every population was more than 95% pure. The V and J ends lost 3 bases and 4 bases, in that order; junction bases with no gene match: 9. The CDR3 runs 17 residues. Sequenced material: naive CD4+ T cells from blood. The receptor was derived from a woman in her late teens or twenties in good health. The gene calls are TRBV23-1 and TRBJ2-1, with TRBD2 matching over 10 bases. TRBV23-1 carries the ORF label, with uncertain function. CDR3 amino acids: CASSQEGLADIYNEQFF. The CDR3 DNA is TGCGCCAGCAGTCAGGAAGGACTAGCGGATATATACAATGAGCAGTTCTTC.